This T cell receptor (beta chain) was observed in a study of cytomegalovirus exposure and HLA in healthy donors. PCR primers comprised 60 Vbeta and 13 Jbeta primers. Only in-frame clones appear in the TCRdb table, and some are missing; sequencing was by immunoSEQ multiplex PCR. The data contain roughly 130,000 clones, 80% of them singletons. With V trimmed by 0 bases and J by 4 bases, 3 bases remained unmatched. The germline gives CDR1 SGDLS, CDR2 YYNGEE. This CDR3 is built from 15 residues. The sample taken for sequencing was PBMCs. V gene TRBV9 combines with J gene TRBJ2-3; 9 bases align to TRBD1. This TCR came from a woman between 35 and 50 years old in good health and CMV-seronegative. The CDR3, as DNA: TGTGCCAGCAGCGTAGAGGGACAGGGCCCAGATACGCAGTATTTT. It encodes CASSVEGQGPDTQYF.